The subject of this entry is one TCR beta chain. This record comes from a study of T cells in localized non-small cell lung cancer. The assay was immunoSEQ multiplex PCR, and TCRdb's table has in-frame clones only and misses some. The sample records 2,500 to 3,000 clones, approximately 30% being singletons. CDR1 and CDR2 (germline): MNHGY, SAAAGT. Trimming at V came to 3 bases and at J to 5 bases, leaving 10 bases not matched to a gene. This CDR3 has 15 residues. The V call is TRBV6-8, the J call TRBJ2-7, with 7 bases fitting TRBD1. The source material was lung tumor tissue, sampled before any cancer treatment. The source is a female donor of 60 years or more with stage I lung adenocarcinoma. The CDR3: CASSYHHRGQNEQYF. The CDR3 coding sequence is TGTGCCAGCAGTTATCATCACAGGGGTCAGAACGAGCAGTACTTC.